Below, 9 T cell receptor beta chains from the same sample are listed, as sequenced in a study of blood T cell repertoires in COVID-19. Assay used: immunoSEQ multiplex PCR; TCRdb lists only in-frame clones, some missing. In the table there are roughly 52,000 clones, about nine tenths of which are singletons. The specimen was peripheral blood. These receptors originate from a man between 60 and 70 years old with active COVID-19.

The chain has TRBV4-2 and TRBJ2-1, with 8 nucleotides matching TRBD2. Germline values: CDR1 LGHNA, CDR2 YNFKEQ. CDR3 length: 15 amino acids. The V gene end was trimmed by 5 bases and the J gene end by 2 bases; junction bases not matched to a gene: 5. The CDR3: CASSVGRGAYNEQFF. The CDR3 DNA reads TGTGCCAGCAGCGTCGGGAGGGGGGCCTACAATGAGCAGTTCTTC.

The genes are TRBV11-2 and TRBJ2-1; D perhaps matches TRBD2 (6 bases). Per germline, CDR1 SGHAT and CDR2 FQNNGV. V shed 5 bases and J shed 9 bases, with 14 bases lying between them. This CDR3 spans 13 amino acids. The CDR3 DNA sequence: TGTGCCAGCAGCGGTCAAGCGGGTGGTGAGCAGTTCTTC. Translated: CASSGQAGGEQFF.

V and J are TRBV4-1 and TRBJ2-1, with 12 bases identical to TRBD2. This CDR3 spans 17 amino acids. Germline V gives CDR1 MGHRA, CDR2 YSYEKL. The trim removed 1 base at V and 0 bases at J, leaving 1 base unmatched. Written as DNA, the CDR3 is TGCGCCAGCAGCCAAGCTAGCGGGAGGGCCTCCTACAATGAGCAGTTCTTC. Its translation is CASSQASGRASYNEQFF.

With respect to this clone: The CDR3 ends on some other residue instead of the conserved phenylalanine or tryptophan, so this is likely a read error. The DNA is left out, because the CDR3 cannot be placed on it with certainty; the CDR3 is given as TCRdb lists it. The chain uses TRBV21-1 and TRBJ1-6; the table assigns TRBD1, which was not confirmed against the DNA. TRBV21-1 corresponds to a pseudogene. Ends included, the CDR3 has 8 residues. CDR3 amino acids: CASSKTGP.

V gene TRBV7-6 combines with J gene TRBJ2-2; perhaps TRBD1 as D (5 bases). This CDR3 comprises 17 residues. The germline CDR1 and CDR2 sequences are SGHVS and FNYEAQ. The V and J ends lost 4 bases and 0 bases respectively, with 15 bases between them. CDR3 region: CASSYPPQGSNTGELFF. For the CDR3, the DNA is TGTGCCAGCAGCTACCCCCCCCAGGGATCGAACACCGGGGAGCTGTTTTTT.

This chain connects TRBV2 to TRBJ1-5; 8 positions match TRBD1. The length of the CDR3 is 14 residues. The germline gives CDR1 SNHLY, CDR2 FYNNEI. The trim removed 1 base at V and 9 bases at J, leaving 5 bases unmatched. As DNA, the CDR3 is TGTGCCAGCAGTGAAGAGGACAGGGTATCGCCCCAGCATTTT. This codes for CASSEEDRVSPQHF.

The chain employs TRBV2 and TRBJ2-3; D perhaps matches TRBD1 (6 bases). Per germline, CDR1 SNHLY and CDR2 FYNNEI. The V end lost 6 bases, the J end lost 2 bases, and 12 bases lay between the germline ends. CDR3 length equals 14 residues. CDR3 region: CASRRTGITDTQYF. CDR3 bases: TGTGCCAGCAGGCGAACAGGGATCACAGATACGCAGTATTTT.

CDR3 loop: CASSPAGTGNYGYTF. The CDR3, as DNA: TGTGCCAGCTCACCAGCCGGGACAGGGAACTATGGCTACACCTTC. The chain recombines TRBV18 with TRBJ1-2; 9 nucleotides match TRBD1. The J segment lost 2 bases and the V segment lost 2 bases, leaving 3 bases of the junction unmatched. This CDR3 spans 15 amino acids. Germline lookup yields CDR1 KGHSH and CDR2 LQKENI.

This clone was detected only a few times. The rearrangement joins TRBV5-1 to TRBJ2-7; tentative D call: TRBD1 (5 bases). This CDR3 is 15 amino acids long. Germline V gene lookup returns CDR1 SGHRS and CDR2 YFSETQ. Trimming took off 3 bases at V and 0 bases at J, with 13 bases between the two ends. The chain's CDR3 is CASSSTDNFSYEQYF. CDR3 DNA: TGCGCCAGCAGCTCGACAGATAATTTCTCCTACGAGCAGTACTTC.